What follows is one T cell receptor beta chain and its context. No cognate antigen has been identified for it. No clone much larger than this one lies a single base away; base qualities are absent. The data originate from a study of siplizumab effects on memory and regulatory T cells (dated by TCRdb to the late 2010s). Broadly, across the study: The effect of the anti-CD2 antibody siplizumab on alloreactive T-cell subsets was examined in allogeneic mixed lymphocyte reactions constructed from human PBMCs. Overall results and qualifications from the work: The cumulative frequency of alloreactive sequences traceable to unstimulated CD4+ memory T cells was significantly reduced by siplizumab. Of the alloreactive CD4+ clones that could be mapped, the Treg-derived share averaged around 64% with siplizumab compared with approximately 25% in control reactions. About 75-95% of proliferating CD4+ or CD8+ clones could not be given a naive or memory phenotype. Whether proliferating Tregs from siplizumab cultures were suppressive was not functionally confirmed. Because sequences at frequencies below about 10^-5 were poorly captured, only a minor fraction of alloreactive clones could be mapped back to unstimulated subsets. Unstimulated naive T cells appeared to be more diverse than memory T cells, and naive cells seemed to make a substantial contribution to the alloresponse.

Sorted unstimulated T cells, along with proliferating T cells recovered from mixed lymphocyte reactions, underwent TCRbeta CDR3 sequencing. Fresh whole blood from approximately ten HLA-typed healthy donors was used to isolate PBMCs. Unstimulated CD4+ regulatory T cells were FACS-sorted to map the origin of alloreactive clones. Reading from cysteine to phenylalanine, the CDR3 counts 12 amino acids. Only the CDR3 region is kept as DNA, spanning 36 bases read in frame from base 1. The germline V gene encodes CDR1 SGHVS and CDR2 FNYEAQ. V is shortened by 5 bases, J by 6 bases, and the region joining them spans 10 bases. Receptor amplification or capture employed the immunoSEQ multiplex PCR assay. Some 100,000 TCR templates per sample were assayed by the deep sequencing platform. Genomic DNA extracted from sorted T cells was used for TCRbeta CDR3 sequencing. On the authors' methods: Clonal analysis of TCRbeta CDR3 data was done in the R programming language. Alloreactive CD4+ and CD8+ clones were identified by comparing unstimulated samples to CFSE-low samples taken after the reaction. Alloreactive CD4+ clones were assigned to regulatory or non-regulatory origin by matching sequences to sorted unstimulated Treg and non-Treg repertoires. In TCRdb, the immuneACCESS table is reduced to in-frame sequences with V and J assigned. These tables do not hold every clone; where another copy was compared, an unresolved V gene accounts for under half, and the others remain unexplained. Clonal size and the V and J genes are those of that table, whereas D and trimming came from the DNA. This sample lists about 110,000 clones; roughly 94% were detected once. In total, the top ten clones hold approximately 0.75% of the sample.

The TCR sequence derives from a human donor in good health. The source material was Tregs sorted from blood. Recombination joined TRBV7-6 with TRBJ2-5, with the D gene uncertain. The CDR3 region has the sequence CASSGPGQTQYF. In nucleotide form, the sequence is TGTGCCAGCAGCGGACCCGGCCAGACCCAGTACTTC.